This TCR beta chain was captured by sequencing in a study of CD8 T cells in Susac syndrome. Trimming took 7 bases from V and 3 from J, leaving 18 bases between them. This CDR3 region has 15 residues. The germline V gene has CDR1 SQVTM and CDR2 ANQGSEA. After extraction with the RNeasy kit, roughly 0.5 to 1 ug of the RNA was reverse transcribed using random hexamers. The amplification used immunoSEQ multiplex PCR on TCR beta CDR3; it spanned 54 Vbeta and 13 Jbeta. TCRdb analysed the immunoSEQ multiplex PCR reads with MiXCR anew, one entry per CDR3 protein. The table lists 200,000 to 300,000 distinct CDR3 sequences, 85% to 95% of them singletons. Sequencing targeted TCR beta in T cells from blood (CD8+ and CD4+). Through negative isolation, CD4+ and CD8+ T cells were obtained, while TEMRA cells were enriched using FACS.

Sequences were obtained from CD4+ T cells from PBMCs. The TCR originated in a human donor with multiple sclerosis. This chain connects TRBV29-1 to TRBJ2-2; the D gene is possibly TRBD1 (5 bases). The DNA for the CDR3 is TGCAGCGCCTCTAAAGGGGTGTCCGACACCGGGGAGCTGTTTTTT. Its translation: CSASKGVSDTGELFF.